The entry that follows covers one TCR beta chain sequence. Unmatched junction bases numbered 15, after V lost 2 bases and J lost 7 bases. This CDR3 is 18 amino acids long. Germline V gene lookup returns CDR1 SGHTS and CDR2 YDEGEE. The method was immunoSEQ multiplex PCR; TCRdb's version includes in-frame clones alone and lacks a portion of them. The sample has 70,000 to 95,000 clones, over 85% seen once. This sample stems from a study of T cell changes during pregnancy in multiple sclerosis. This material consisted of peripheral blood, taken in the second trimester of pregnancy. The J gene is TRBJ2-7, the V gene TRBV5-8; 13 nucleotides align to TRBD2. This TCR derives from a female donor in good health, enrolled as a control in a pregnancy study. Here the CDR3 DNA reads TGTGCCAGCAGCTTCACTAGCGGGGGGGCCGGTTGGGTTTATGAGCAGTACTTC. This sequence encodes CASSFTSGGAGWVYEQYF.